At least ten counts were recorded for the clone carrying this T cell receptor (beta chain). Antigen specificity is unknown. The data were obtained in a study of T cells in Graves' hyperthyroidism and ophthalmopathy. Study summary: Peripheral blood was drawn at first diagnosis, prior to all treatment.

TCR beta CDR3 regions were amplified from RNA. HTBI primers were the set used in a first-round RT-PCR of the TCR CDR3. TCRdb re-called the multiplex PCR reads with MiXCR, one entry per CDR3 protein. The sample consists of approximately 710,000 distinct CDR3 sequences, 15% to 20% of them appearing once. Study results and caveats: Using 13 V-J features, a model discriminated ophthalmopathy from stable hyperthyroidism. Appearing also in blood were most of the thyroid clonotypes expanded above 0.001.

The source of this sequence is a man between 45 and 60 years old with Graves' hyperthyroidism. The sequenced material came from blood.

Here the CDR3 DNA reads TGTGCCAGTAGCCTATCCCGGACAGGGAAAGGAGCTTTCTTT. It translates to CASSLSRTGKGAFF. V usage is TRBV19 and J usage is TRBJ1-1; 8 bases align to TRBD1. CDR1 and CDR2 from the germline V gene are LNHDA and SQIVND (reference sequence). Germline trimming cut 6 bases from V and 10 bases from J; bases unmatched to any gene: 13. This CDR3 is built from 14 residues.